This T cell receptor beta chain comes out of a study of OX40 agonist ivuxolimab in advanced cancers. As for the study in general: Ivuxolimab is an agonistic anti-OX40 (CD134) antibody, and patients were treated with it. Two patients with cutaneous melanoma and one with hepatocellular carcinoma, three in total, showed partial responses. The dose-escalation cohort was over 65% male, with a mean age of 60 years, ranging about 23 to 79.

V was pared by 5 bases and J by 0 bases, with 14 bases between. CDR1 and CDR2 (germline): SEHNR, FQNEAQ (reference sequence). This CDR3 has 16 residues. Assay: immunoSEQ multiplex PCR; the TCRdb copy retains only in-frame clones and omits some. The table has approximately 81,000 clones, roughly 91% seen once; the top ten hold roughly an eighth. The clonotype was recovered from an adult with an advanced solid tumor such as melanoma, head and neck, liver or kidney cancer. Source: CD4+ or CD8+ T cells sorted from blood, taken in a trial of the OX40 agonist ivuxolimab. The chain is built from TRBV7-9 and TRBJ1-5; D uncertain. The CDR3 loop reads CASSDGAVYSNQPQHF. The CDR3 DNA reads TGTGCCAGCAGCGATGGAGCGGTGTATAGCAATCAGCCCCAGCATTTT.